The 28 T cell receptor beta chains reported below all come from one sample, sequenced in a study of blood T cell repertoires in COVID-19. TCRdb's table, derived via immunoSEQ multiplex PCR, lists solely in-frame clones and lacks some. There are about 200,000 clones in the sample; roughly nine tenths occur only once, and 2% to 2.5% lies in the top ten. Sequences were obtained from PBMCs or T cells enriched from blood (not recorded which). The receptors come from a woman in her forties with acute COVID-19.

The genes are TRBV18 and TRBJ1-1, with 7 positions matching TRBD1. There are 14 residues in the CDR3. Germline loops: CDR1 KGHSH, CDR2 LQKENI. With 6 bases clipped from V and 0 bases from J, the junction kept 4 bases outside the gene matches. In nucleotides, the CDR3 is TGTGCCAGCTCCCCCGACAGGGTGAACACTGAAGCTTTCTTT. Residues: CASSPDRVNTEAFF.

The chain joins TRBV29-1 to TRBJ1-2; tentative D call: TRBD1 (6 bases). Germline V CDR1 and CDR2: SQVTM, ANQGSEA. Trimming pared 4 bases from V and 4 bases from J, leaving 22 bases between. The length of the CDR3 is 16 residues. The CDR3: CSVGQGGGRSGYGYTF. The CDR3 DNA reads TGCAGCGTTGGTCAGGGAGGGGGACGGTCTGGCTATGGCTACACCTTC.

The sample holds one count of this clone. The rearrangement joins TRBV6-1 to TRBJ2-3, with TRBD1 matching 7 bases. Germline trimming cut 2 bases from V and 10 bases from J; bases unmatched to any gene: 15. The CDR3 covers 16 residues. Looked up from germline, CDR1 is MNHNS and CDR2 is SASEGT. Here the CDR3 reads CASSETLGTVSRAQYF. CDR3 coding DNA: TGTGCCAGCAGTGAAACGTTAGGGACAGTCTCCAGGGCGCAGTATTTT.

V usage is TRBV3-1 (or the pseudogene TRBV3-2) and J usage is TRBJ1-1; D possibly corresponds to TRBD1 (5 bases). Trimming shortened V by 5 bases and J by 5 bases, and 15 bases separated the two germline ends. The CDR3 is 14 amino acids. The germline gives CDR1 LGHDT, CDR2 YNNKEL (reference sequence). The CDR3 here is CASSSEGGGTEAFF. The CDR3 bases are TGTGCCAGCAGCTCCGAAGGCGGGGGGACTGAAGCTTTCTTT.

The chain recombines TRBV5-6 with TRBJ2-7; 14 nucleotides agree with TRBD2. CDR3 length: 17 residues. Losses at the gene ends were 1 base for V and 1 base for J; bases not matched to a gene: 4. Germline loops: CDR1 SGHDT, CDR2 YYEEEE. The CDR3 nucleotides read TGTGCCAGCAGCTTGCCTGGGACTAGCGGGGGTTCCTACGAGCAGTACTTC. Protein sequence: CASSLPGTSGGSYEQYF.

This clone was observed a handful of times. CDR3 region: CASSLRRGSGNTIYF. Here the CDR3 DNA reads TGTGCCAGCAGTTTGCGACGGGGCTCTGGAAACACCATATATTTT. The rearrangement joins TRBV28 to TRBJ1-3; D unresolved. The CDR3 is 15 amino acids. V was cut by 3 bases and J by 0 bases, with 9 bases left in between. Germline V gene lookup returns CDR1 MDHEN and CDR2 SYDVKM.

V usage is TRBV5-6 and J usage is TRBJ2-2; 8 nucleotides match TRBD2. With 4 bases clipped from V and 3 bases from J, the junction kept 8 bases outside the gene matches. The CDR3 contains 16 residues. The V gene's germline CDR1 is SGHDT and CDR2 YYEEEE. The CDR3 region has the DNA TGTGCCAGCAGCCGGGAGGGCGGACTTTACACCGGGGAGCTGTTTTTT. It yields the protein CASSREGGLYTGELFF. The full variable domain, rest sourced from reference TRBV5-6 and TRBJ2-2, is DAGVTQSPTHLIKTRGQQVTLRCSPKSGHDTVSWYQQALGQGPQFIFQYYEEEERQRGNFPDRFSGHQFPNYSSELNVNALLLGDSALYLCASSREGGLYTGELFFGEGSRLTVL.

The chain carries TRBV24-1 and TRBJ2-2; D call uncertain. The CDR3 extends over 14 amino acids. Germline assignment: CDR1 KGHDR and CDR2 SFDVKD. Trimming stripped 5 bases from V and 0 bases from J, with 6 bases between. CDR3 in DNA: TGTGCCACCAGTGCCACAGCGAACACCGGGGAGCTGTTTTTT. Translating gives CATSATANTGELFF.

The V call is TRBV19, the J call TRBJ2-5; 14 nucleotides align to TRBD2. The CDR3 totals 19 residues. Germline V gene sequence: CDR1 LNHDA, CDR2 SQIVND (reference sequence). After removal of 4 bases from V and 5 bases from J, the junction contained 15 bases not matched to a gene. CDR3 nucleotide sequence: TGTGCCAGTAGTAGGACTAGCGGGGGGCCTGGGGGCCCAGTGGAGACCCAGTACTTC. The encoded protein is CASSRTSGGPGGPVETQYF.

The chain joins TRBV3-1 (or the pseudogene TRBV3-2) to TRBJ2-3; TRBD2 agrees at 10 bases. The CDR3 sequence is 15 residues long. The junction had 2 bases not matched to a gene; V was cut back by 4 bases and J by 1 base. Germline values: CDR1 LGHDT, CDR2 YNNKEL (reference sequence). CDR3 sequence: CASSRSGGGTDTQYF. The CDR3, as DNA: TGTGCCAGCAGCCGGAGCGGGGGGGGCACAGATACGCAGTATTTT.

This chain connects TRBV19 to TRBJ2-5, with 14 nucleotides matching TRBD2. Trimming removed 10 bases from V and 5 bases from J; junction bases left unmatched: 12. CDR3 length: 16 residues. Germline values: CDR1 LNHDA, CDR2 SQIVND (reference sequence). The CDR3 region has the DNA TGTGCCACCGCGGATTGGACTAGCGGGAGGCATGAGACCCAGTACTTC. Amino acid sequence: CATADWTSGRHETQYF. The full variable domain, its missing parts supplied by reference TRBV19 and TRBJ2-5, is DGGITQSPKYLFRKEGQNVTLSCEQNLNHDAMYWYRQDPGQGLRLIYYSQIVNDFQKGDIAEGYSVSREKKESFPLTVTSAQKNPTAFYLCATADWTSGRHETQYFGPGTRLLVL.

The chain employs TRBV19 and TRBJ2-7; D might be TRBD2 (6 bases). Germline CDR1 and CDR2: LNHDA and SQIVND (reference sequence). The CDR3 is 15 amino acids. The V and J ends lost 8 bases and 0 bases respectively, with 17 bases between them. The CDR3 loop reads CASRPTTSTSYEQYF. The CDR3 DNA reads TGTGCCAGTCGCCCGACCACTAGCACCTCCTACGAGCAGTACTTC.

The V call is TRBV9, the J call TRBJ1-2, with a possible D match to TRBD1 (6 bases). The germline V gene encodes CDR1 SGDLS and CDR2 YYNGEE. The CDR3 has 17 amino acids. V was clipped by 4 bases and J by 4 bases, with 23 bases between them. The CDR3 is CASSPRGYEEGAYGYTF. The CDR3 DNA sequence: TGTGCCAGCAGCCCTAGGGGGTACGAGGAAGGGGCCTATGGCTACACCTTC.

V and J are TRBV28 and TRBJ1-1, with no clear D. Germline V gene lookup returns CDR1 MDHEN and CDR2 SYDVKM. This CDR3 spans 12 amino acids. V gave up 0 bases and J gave up 8 bases, with 7 bases separating them. In DNA, the CDR3 is TGTGCCAGCAGTTTATGGTCAGGAGAAGCTTTCTTT. Protein: CASSLWSGEAFF.

The chain uses TRBV19 and TRBJ2-5; D possibly corresponds to TRBD2 (6 bases). Per germline, CDR1 LNHDA and CDR2 SQIVND (reference sequence). The V end was cut by 5 bases, the J end by 2 bases, with 15 bases between. The CDR3 loop spans 15 amino acids. For the CDR3, the DNA is TGTGCCAGTAGTGCTGGACTGGGGGGACAAGAGACCCAGTACTTC. It encodes CASSAGLGGQETQYF.

The genes are TRBV7-6 and TRBJ2-7; 11 bases line up with TRBD2. There are 16 residues in the CDR3. J was trimmed by 3 bases and V by 4 bases; bases with no gene match: 8. Germline-derived CDR1 and CDR2 are SGHVS and FNYEAQ. The CDR3 protein is CASSSQLAGGLYEQYF. In nucleotides, the CDR3 is TGTGCCAGCAGCTCCCAATTAGCGGGAGGGCTCTACGAGCAGTACTTC.

The V gene is TRBV6-2 or TRBV6-3, the J gene TRBJ1-5; TRBD1 matches 9 bases. The CDR3 consists of 19 residues. V shed 3 bases, J shed 2 bases, and the junction held 14 bases outside the gene matches. Germline values: CDR1 MNHEY, CDR2 SVGEGT. The CDR3 region has the DNA TGTGCCAGCAGTTATCGGCTCCGGACAGGGGAGTATGGCAATCAGCCCCAGCATTTT. Protein: CASSYRLRTGEYGNQPQHF.

This sequence joins TRBV7-6 and TRBJ2-6; 9 bases are a match to TRBD1. CDR1 and CDR2 (germline): SGHVS, FNYEAQ. The V segment lost 4 bases and the J segment 1 base; nucleotides outside the gene matches: 11. The CDR3 extends over 19 amino acids. The CDR3 protein is CASSSHSRTGESGANVLTF. DNA for the CDR3: TGTGCCAGCAGCTCCCACAGCAGGACAGGGGAGTCTGGGGCCAACGTCCTGACTTTC.

The rearrangement links TRBV5-1 to TRBJ2-1, with TRBD2 matching 9 bases. The CDR3 spans 16 residues. Germline CDR1 SGHRS, CDR2 YFSETQ. V gave up 5 bases and J gave up 5 bases; unmatched junction bases: 11. The CDR3 loop is CASSPPVASGNNEQFF. The CDR3 DNA sequence: TGCGCCAGCAGTCCACCGGTGGCTAGCGGGAACAATGAGCAGTTCTTC. Complete variable domain (other parts from reference TRBV5-1 and TRBJ2-1): KAGVTQTPRYLIKTRGQQVTLSCSPISGHRSVSWYQQTPGQGLQFLFEYFSETQRNKGNFPGRFSGRQFSNSRSEMNVSTLELGDSALYLCASSPPVASGNNEQFFGPGTRLTVL.

V and J are TRBV6-5 and TRBJ1-2; possibly TRBD1 for D (5 bases). Looked up from germline, CDR1 is MNHEY and CDR2 is SVGAGI. V was cut by 6 bases and J by 7 bases, with 9 bases left in between. This CDR3 has 11 amino acids. The CDR3 coding sequence is TGTGCCAGCAGGGATACAGGTGGCTACACCTTC. Translating gives CASRDTGGYTF.

The rearrangement links TRBV6-5 to TRBJ1-5, with D unresolved. The CDR3 covers 13 residues. Trimming took 7 bases from V and 2 from J, leaving 9 bases between them. The germline V gene encodes CDR1 MNHEY and CDR2 SVGAGI. CDR3 amino acids: CASMTIGNQPQHF. The DNA of the CDR3 is TGTGCCAGCATGACAATCGGCAATCAGCCCCAGCATTTT.

This clone was seen a handful of times. The chain carries TRBV11-2 and TRBJ2-5; maybe TRBD2 (6 bases). Germline values: CDR1 SGHAT, CDR2 FQNNGV. Trimming took off 2 bases at V and 4 bases at J, with 8 bases between the two ends. This CDR3 spans 13 amino acids. CDR3 nucleotide sequence: TGTGCCAGCAGCTTATGGCGGGGAGAGACCCAGTACTTC. Its translation is CASSLWRGETQYF.

The chain couples TRBV19 to TRBJ2-5; tentative D call: TRBD2 (6 bases). The CDR3 has 15 residues. V was trimmed by 6 bases and J by 7 bases, leaving 21 bases between them. CDR1 is LNHDA, CDR2 SQIVND, per germline (reference sequence). The CDR3 spells CASRPSGTPSPTQYF. The CDR3 DNA follows: TGTGCCAGTAGACCCTCGGGGACTCCTAGTCCGACCCAGTACTTC.

This clone was observed once. This chain joins TRBV18 and TRBJ2-1, with TRBD2 identical over 7 bases. The V and J ends lost 3 bases and 6 bases, in that order; junction bases with no gene match: 11. CDR3 length: 16 residues. Looked up from germline, CDR1 is KGHSH and CDR2 is LQKENI. The CDR3 nucleotides are TGTGCCAGCTCACCGCCCATTCTGGCTAGCGGCAATGAGCAGTTCTTC. Translation gives CASSPPILASGNEQFF.

The chain uses TRBV9 and TRBJ2-1; 11 positions agree with TRBD2. This CDR3 spans 17 amino acids. J was trimmed by 8 bases and V by 0 bases; bases with no gene match: 10. Germline assignment: CDR1 SGDLS and CDR2 YYNGEE. CDR3 sequence: CASSVAPLAGVAYEQFF. The CDR3 coding sequence is TGTGCCAGCAGCGTAGCCCCACTAGCGGGAGTGGCCTATGAGCAGTTCTTC.

V usage is TRBV24-1 and J usage is TRBJ1-2, with TRBD1 matching 7 bases. Germline trimming cut 10 bases from V and 1 base from J; bases unmatched to any gene: 8. Germline-derived CDR1 and CDR2 are KGHDR and SFDVKD. This CDR3 region has 14 residues. The CDR3 here is CATSGTEHNYGYTF. CDR3 nucleotides: TGTGCCACTTCCGGGACAGAACATAACTATGGCTACACCTTC.

V and J are TRBV5-1 and TRBJ1-4, with D uncertain. The CDR3 is made up of 15 amino acids. Germline loops: CDR1 SGHRS, CDR2 YFSETQ. The V and J ends lost 0 bases and 5 bases respectively, with 11 bases between them. The CDR3 loop reads CASSLGLSQNEKLFF. CDR3 bases: TGCGCCAGCAGCTTGGGACTCAGCCAAAATGAAAAACTGTTTTTT.

This clone was seen once. This chain connects TRBV5-1 to TRBJ2-2; D is possibly TRBD2 (5 bases). Germline-derived CDR1 and CDR2 are SGHRS and YFSETQ. The CDR3 totals 17 residues. Deletions cut 0 bases from V and 3 bases from J, with 15 bases between. The CDR3 bases are TGCGCCAGCAGCTTGGACTCCACTAGTCGATACACCGGGGAGCTGTTTTTT. It specifies CASSLDSTSRYTGELFF.